This TCR beta chain was retrieved from a study of T cells in Graves' hyperthyroidism and ophthalmopathy. TCR beta CDR3 regions were amplified from RNA. The TCR CDR3 was amplified in a first-round RT-PCR using the HTBI primer set. MiXCR, applied by TCRdb to the multiplex PCR reads, yields one record per CDR3 protein. Of roughly 510,000 distinct CDR3 sequences in the sample, about 20% were seen once. The CDR3 covers 14 residues. Germline CDR1 reads SGHAT; CDR2 reads FQDESV (reference sequence). Trimming pared 5 bases from V and 2 bases from J, leaving 10 bases between. The chain links TRBV11-1 to TRBJ2-1; D gene ambiguous. The origin of this receptor is a man younger than 35 with Graves' hyperthyroidism. Sequences were obtained from blood. The CDR3 sequence: CASSLGSAYNEQFF. CDR3 DNA: TGTGCCAGCAGCCTGGGGTCCGCCTACAATGAGCAGTTCTTC.